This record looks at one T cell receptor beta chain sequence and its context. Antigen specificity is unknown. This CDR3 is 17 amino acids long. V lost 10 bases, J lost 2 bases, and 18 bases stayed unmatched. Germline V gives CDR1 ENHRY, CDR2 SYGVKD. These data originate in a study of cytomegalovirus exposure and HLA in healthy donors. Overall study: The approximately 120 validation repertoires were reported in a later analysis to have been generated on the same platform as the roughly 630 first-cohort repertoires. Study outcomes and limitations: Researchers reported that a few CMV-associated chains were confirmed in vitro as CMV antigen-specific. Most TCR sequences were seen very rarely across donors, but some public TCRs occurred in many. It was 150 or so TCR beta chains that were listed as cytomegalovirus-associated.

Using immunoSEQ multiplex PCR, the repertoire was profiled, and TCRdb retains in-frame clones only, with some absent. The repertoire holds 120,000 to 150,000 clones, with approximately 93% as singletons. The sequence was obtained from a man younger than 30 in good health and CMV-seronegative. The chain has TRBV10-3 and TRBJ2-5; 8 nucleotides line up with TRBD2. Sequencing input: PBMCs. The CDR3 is CASRGVAGLRRQETQYF. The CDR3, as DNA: TGTGCCAGCCGGGGGGTAGCGGGGCTGAGGAGGCAAGAGACCCAGTACTTC.